The rows below give T cell receptor beta chains drawn from one sample of a study of beta chain features in type 1 diabetes. Some clones are missing from TCRdb's copy, which holds only in-frame ones; the method was immunoSEQ multiplex PCR. The sample has about 330,000 clones; approximately 11% are singletons. The material sequenced was naive CD4+ T cells from blood. Receptors were obtained from a woman under 40 in good health. CDR3s include the opening cysteine and the closing phenylalanine or tryptophan. D genes are given only for firm matches. Expanded clones are given a class, and other clones once, few, many or no size at all.

v_call	d_call	j_call	cdr3_length	clone_size	cdr3_aa	cdr3_nt
TRBV5-4	-	TRBJ2-4	15	-	CASSLRGSAKNIQYF	TGTGCCAGCAGCTTGCGGGGGTCGGCCAAAAACATTCAGTACTTC
TRBV29-1	-	TRBJ2-3	14	few	CSVLAASSTDTQYF	TGCAGCGTATTAGCGGCTTCTAGCACAGATACGCAGTATTTT
TRBV6-6	-	TRBJ2-3	11	-	CASRLADTQYF	TGTGCCAGCAGATTAGCAGATACGCAGTATTTT
TRBV28	-	TRBJ2-3	14	-	CATRDIYPREGQYF	TGTGCCACTCGAGACATCTACCCCCGAGAGGGGCAGTATTTT
TRBV30	TRBD1	TRBJ1-5	17	few	CAWTASPGQGDNQPQHF	TGTGCCTGGACCGCATCTCCGGGACAGGGTGATAATCAGCCCCAGCATTTT
TRBV27	TRBD1	TRBJ1-5	15	few	CASSIDRGRNQPQHF	TGTGCCAGCAGCATAGACAGGGGCCGCAATCAGCCCCAGCATTTT
TRBV5-4	TRBD1	TRBJ1-4	14	-	CASRVRGRGEKLFF	TGTGCCAGCAGGGTGAGGGGGCGAGGTGAAAAACTGTTTTTT
TRBV5-1	TRBD1	TRBJ1-5	13	-	CASSATGDQPQHF	TGCGCCAGCAGCGCAACAGGGGATCAGCCCCAGCATTTT
TRBV19	-	TRBJ2-7	14	few	CASSPGHDSYEQYF	TGTGCCAGTAGTCCTGGACACGACTCCTACGAGCAGTACTTC
TRBV6-1	-	TRBJ1-1	14	-	CASSERVLNTEAFF	TGTGCCAGCAGTGAACGAGTGTTGAACACTGAAGCTTTCTTT
TRBV28	-	TRBJ2-1	12	few	CASSLQGNEQFF	TGTGCCAGCAGTCTACAGGGAAATGAGCAGTTCTTC
TRBV10-3	TRBD1	TRBJ2-2	15	few	CAISPGQGNTGELFF	TGTGCCATCAGTCCGGGACAGGGAAACACCGGGGAGCTGTTTTTT
TRBV14	-	TRBJ1-2	14	-	CASSQARGGYGYTF	TGTGCCAGCAGCCAAGCTCGGGGAGGTTATGGCTACACCTTC
TRBV27	TRBD2	TRBJ2-2	15	-	CASRRLAGTTGELFF	TGTGCCAGCAGACGACTAGCGGGTACGACCGGGGAGCTGTTTTTT
TRBV28	-	TRBJ2-2	12	-	CASRTGSGELFF	TGTGCCAGCAGGACGGGTTCCGGGGAGCTGTTTTTT
TRBV5-4	-	TRBJ2-1	15	few	CASSPLASSYNEQFF	TGTGCCAGCAGCCCGTTAGCGAGCTCCTACAATGAGCAGTTCTTC